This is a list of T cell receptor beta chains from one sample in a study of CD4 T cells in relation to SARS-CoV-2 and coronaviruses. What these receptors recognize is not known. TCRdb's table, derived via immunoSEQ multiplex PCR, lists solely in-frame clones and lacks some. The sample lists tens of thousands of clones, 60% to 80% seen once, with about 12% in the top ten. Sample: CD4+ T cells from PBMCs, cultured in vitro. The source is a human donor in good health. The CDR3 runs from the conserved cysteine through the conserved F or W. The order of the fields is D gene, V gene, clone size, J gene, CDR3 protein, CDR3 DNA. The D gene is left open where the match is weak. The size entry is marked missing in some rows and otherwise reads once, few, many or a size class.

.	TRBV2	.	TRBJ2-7	CASSEGNSYEQYF	TGTGCCAGCAGTGAGGGTAATTCCTACGAGCAGTACTTC
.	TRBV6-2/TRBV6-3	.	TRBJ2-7	CASSSGAPNTYEQYF	TGTGCCAGCAGTTCTGGGGCGCCGAACACCTACGAGCAGTACTTC
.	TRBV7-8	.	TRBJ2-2	CASSISGTTGELFF	TGTGCCAGCAGCATCTCCGGGACCACCGGGGAGCTGTTTTTT
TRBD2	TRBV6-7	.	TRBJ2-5	CASSPSPGGEETQYF	TGTGCCAGCAGCCCATCACCGGGGGGGGAGGAGACCCAGTACTTC
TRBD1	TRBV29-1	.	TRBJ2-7	CSVQQTGADEQYF	TGCAGCGTACAGCAGACAGGGGCCGACGAGCAGTACTTC
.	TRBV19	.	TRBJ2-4	CASSRGSGNIQYF	TGTGCCAGTAGTAGGGGTTCAGGCAACATTCAGTACTTC
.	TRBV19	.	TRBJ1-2	CASHTMVGGYGYTF	TGTGCCAGTCATACTATGGTCGGCGGCTATGGCTACACCTTC
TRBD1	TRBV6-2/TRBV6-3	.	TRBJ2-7	CASSYSQGGEQYF	TGTGCCAGCAGTTACTCACAGGGGGGAGAGCAGTACTTC
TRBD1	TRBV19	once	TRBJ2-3	CATRGDSAPSTDTQYF	TGTGCCACCCGAGGGGACAGCGCGCCTAGCACAGATACGCAGTATTTT
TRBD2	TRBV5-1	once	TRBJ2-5	CASSASGGSRETQYF	TGCGCCAGCAGTGCCAGCGGGGGTTCGCGAGAGACCCAGTACTTC
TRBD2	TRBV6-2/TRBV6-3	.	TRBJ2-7	CASSRLAGLSYEQYF	TGTGCCAGCAGTAGACTAGCGGGCCTGTCCTACGAGCAGTACTTC
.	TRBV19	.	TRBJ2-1	CASSRQRDEQFF	TGTGCCAGTAGTAGACAAAGGGATGAGCAGTTCTTC
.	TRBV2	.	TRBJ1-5	CASSDSDSNQPQHF	TGTGCCAGCAGTGACTCGGACAGCAATCAGCCCCAGCATTTT
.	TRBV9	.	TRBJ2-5	CASSAVAGEETQYF	TGTGCCAGCAGCGCCGTTGCAGGGGAGGAGACCCAGTACTTC
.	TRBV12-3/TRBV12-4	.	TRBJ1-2	CASRGTAHGYTF	TGTGCCAGCCGGGGGACGGCTCATGGCTACACCTTC
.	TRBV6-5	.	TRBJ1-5	CASSPRQGVNQPQHF	TGTGCCAGCAGCCCCCGGCAAGGGGTGAATCAGCCCCAGCATTTT
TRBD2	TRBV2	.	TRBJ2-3	CASGLSSGSDTQYF	TGTGCCAGCGGGTTGTCTAGCGGGAGTGATACGCAGTATTTT
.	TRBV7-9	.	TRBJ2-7	CASSPRSGAAGANEQYF	TGTGCCAGCAGCCCCCGTAGCGGAGCGGCAGGGGCTAACGAGCAGTACTTC
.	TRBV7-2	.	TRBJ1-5	CASSLIGGGSNQPQHF	TGTGCCAGCAGCTTAATCGGGGGAGGAAGCAATCAGCCCCAGCATTTT
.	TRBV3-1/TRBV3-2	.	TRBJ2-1	CASSQEGLIYNEQFF	TGTGCCAGCAGCCAAGAGGGACTCATATACAATGAGCAGTTCTTC
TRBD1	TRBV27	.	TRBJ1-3	CASSFSGQGSSGNTIYF	TGTGCCAGCAGTTTTAGTGGACAGGGGTCCTCTGGAAACACCATATATTTT
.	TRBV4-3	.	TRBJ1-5	CASSQAGGLQPQHF	TGCGCCAGCAGCCAAGCGGGGGGCCTCCAGCCCCAGCATTTT
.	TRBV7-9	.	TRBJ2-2	CASSLSVAGELFF	TGTGCCAGCAGCTTATCCGTCGCCGGGGAGCTGTTTTTT
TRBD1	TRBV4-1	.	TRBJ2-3	CASSQDWGTGGIGLSTDTQYF	TGCGCCAGCAGCCAAGATTGGGGGACAGGGGGCATCGGACTGTCCACAGATACGCAGTATTTT
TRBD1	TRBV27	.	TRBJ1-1	CASSSLDREEAFF	TGTGCCAGCAGTTCCCTCGACAGGGAGGAAGCTTTCTTT
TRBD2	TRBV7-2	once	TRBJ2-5	CASSLVGSGNEETQYF	TGTGCCAGCAGCTTAGTGGGTAGCGGGAATGAAGAGACCCAGTACTTC
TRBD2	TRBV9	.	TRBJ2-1	CASSVALAGGREQFF	TGTGCCAGCAGCGTAGCACTAGCGGGGGGTCGAGAGCAGTTCTTC
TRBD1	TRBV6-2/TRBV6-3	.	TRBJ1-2	CASSRRDRGDGYTF	TGTGCCAGCAGTCGACGGGACAGGGGAGATGGCTACACCTTC
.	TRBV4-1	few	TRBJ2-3	CASSLSEAQYF	TGCGCCAGCAGCCTAAGCGAGGCGCAGTATTTT
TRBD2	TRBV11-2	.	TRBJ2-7	CASSLDPPGLVLVYEQYF	TGTGCCAGCAGCTTAGATCCCCCGGGACTAGTCCTAGTTTACGAGCAGTACTTC
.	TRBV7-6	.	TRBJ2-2	CASSYTYRRNTGELFF	TGTGCCAGCAGTTACACATACCGCAGAAACACCGGGGAGCTGTTTTTT
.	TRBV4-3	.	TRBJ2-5	CASSQDLTGQETQYF	TGCGCCAGCAGCCAAGATCTCACAGGGCAAGAGACCCAGTACTTC
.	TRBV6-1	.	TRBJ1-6	CASSEHNSPLHF	TGTGCCAGCAGTGAGCATAATTCACCCCTCCACTTT
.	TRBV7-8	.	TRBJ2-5	CASSSWGLGETQYF	TGTGCCAGCAGCTCCTGGGGGCTAGGGGAGACCCAGTACTTC
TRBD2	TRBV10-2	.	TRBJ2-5	CASSIAGVETQYF	TGCGCCAGCAGTATAGCGGGGGTAGAGACCCAGTACTTC
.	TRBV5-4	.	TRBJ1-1	CASSRDSNTEAFF	TGTGCCAGCAGCCGGGACTCGAACACTGAAGCTTTCTTT